One and the same sample provided the 10 T cell receptor beta chains below, sequenced in a study of blood T cell repertoires in COVID-19. Generated by immunoSEQ multiplex PCR, the TCRdb table keeps only in-frame clones and is missing some. The data hold about 59,000 clones, with 90% to 95% observed a single time. The sequenced sample was peripheral blood. These receptors came from a human donor in a cohort sampled during active COVID-19.

This rearrangement joins TRBV4-1 to TRBJ2-3; tentative D call: TRBD2 (6 bases). In germline, CDR1 is MGHRA, CDR2 YSYEKL. CDR3 length: 18 residues. Trimming cost V 4 bases and J 0 bases, with 20 bases left between them. The CDR3 coding sequence is TGCGCCAGCAGCCCGGGGACTGCGCAAGGAGCTAGCACAGATACGCAGTATTTT. This sequence encodes CASSPGTAQGASTDTQYF.

The J gene is TRBJ2-3, the V gene TRBV7-8, with 8 nucleotides matching TRBD2. The CDR3 runs 14 residues. CDR1 SGHVS and CDR2 FQNEAQ come from the germline V gene. Losses at the gene ends were 6 bases for V and 4 bases for J; bases not matched to a gene: 6. CDR3 sequence reads: CASRRGGTPDTQYF. The CDR3 region has the DNA TGTGCCAGCAGACGGGGGGGCACCCCAGATACGCAGTATTTT.

The V gene is TRBV5-5, the J gene TRBJ1-4; 7 bases align to TRBD1. Germline CDR1 reads SGHKS; CDR2 reads YYEKEE (reference sequence). After removal of 4 bases from V and 8 bases from J, the junction contained 11 bases not matched to a gene. The CDR3 is 15 residues long. The CDR3 is CASSPRTGGREKLFF. The DNA of the CDR3 is TGTGCCAGCAGCCCAAGGACAGGCGGACGGGAAAAACTGTTTTTT.

The gene calls are TRBV24-1 and TRBJ2-3; TRBD1 might be the D (5 bases). Per germline, CDR1 KGHDR and CDR2 SFDVKD. CDR3 length: 15 amino acids. V was shortened by 3 bases and J by 2 bases, with 11 bases between the two germline ends. CDR3 in amino acids: CATSDRQGPTDTQYF. The CDR3 nucleotides are TGTGCCACCAGTGATCGGCAGGGTCCCACAGATACGCAGTATTTT.

This clone was recorded only once. The chain uses TRBV6-1 and TRBJ2-2, with 8 bases lining up with TRBD1. The CDR3 has 17 residues. Germline trimming cut 1 base from V and 4 bases from J; bases unmatched to any gene: 8. Germline CDR1 is MNHNS and CDR2 is SASEGT. The CDR3 nucleotides read TGTGCCAGCAGTGAAGAGGCAGGGGGCAGTCGCACCGGGGAGCTGTTTTTT. It codes for CASSEEAGGSRTGELFF.

This clone showed up just a few times. The chain employs TRBV5-1 and TRBJ1-3, with 10 nucleotides matching TRBD1. Germline trimming cut 0 bases from V and 3 bases from J; bases unmatched to any gene: 3. The CDR3 contains 16 residues. CDR1 SGHRS and CDR2 YFSETQ come from the germline V gene. The CDR3 region has the DNA TGCGCCAGCAGCTTGGTGGGACAGGGGATTGGAAACACCATATATTTT. It codes for CASSLVGQGIGNTIYF.

This chain joins TRBV18 and TRBJ2-5; D perhaps matches TRBD2 (6 bases). Germline V gene data show CDR1 as KGHSH and CDR2 as LQKENI. The CDR3 runs to 19 residues. The ends were cut back, 6 bases at V and 5 bases at J, with 31 bases in the middle. The CDR3: CASSPSISRRLGGRETQYF. CDR3 nucleotides: TGTGCCAGCTCCCCTTCCATCTCACGCAGGCTGGGAGGACGGGAGACCCAGTACTTC. The full variable domain, rest sourced from reference TRBV18 and TRBJ2-5, is NAGVMQNPRHLVRRRGQEARLRCSPMKGHSHVYWYRQLPEEGLKFMVYLQKENIIDESGMPKERFSAEFPKEGPSILRIQQVVRGDSAAYFCASSPSISRRLGGRETQYFGPGTRLLVL.

CDR3 DNA sequence: TGTGCCAGCAGCTTACAGGGTGGGGAGACCCAGTACTTC. Residues: CASSLQGGETQYF. The rearrangement links TRBV9 to TRBJ2-5; weak D call: TRBD1 (6 bases). V was clipped by 4 bases and J by 5 bases, with 12 bases between them. Germline V CDR1 and CDR2: SGDLS, YYNGEE. The CDR3 spans 13 residues.

The chain combines TRBV3-1 (or the pseudogene TRBV3-2) with TRBJ1-2; D possibly corresponds to TRBD1 (5 bases). CDR1 and CDR2 (germline): LGHDT, YNNKEL (reference sequence). The CDR3 sequence is 16 residues long. V was trimmed by 0 bases and J by 3 bases, leaving 14 bases between them. The DNA for the CDR3 is TGTGCCAGCAGCCAAGAAGGAGCCGGGGGGTACTATGGCTACACCTTC. As protein: CASSQEGAGGYYGYTF.

V gene TRBV19 combines with J gene TRBJ2-1; TRBD2 is a possible D gene (6 bases). V lost 2 bases to trimming and J lost 0 bases, with 8 bases between them. The germline gives CDR1 LNHDA, CDR2 SQIVND (reference sequence). CDR3 length equals 15 residues. The CDR3 sequence: CASSITGVSYNEQFF. The CDR3 DNA follows: TGTGCCAGTAGTATAACGGGAGTCTCCTACAATGAGCAGTTCTTC.